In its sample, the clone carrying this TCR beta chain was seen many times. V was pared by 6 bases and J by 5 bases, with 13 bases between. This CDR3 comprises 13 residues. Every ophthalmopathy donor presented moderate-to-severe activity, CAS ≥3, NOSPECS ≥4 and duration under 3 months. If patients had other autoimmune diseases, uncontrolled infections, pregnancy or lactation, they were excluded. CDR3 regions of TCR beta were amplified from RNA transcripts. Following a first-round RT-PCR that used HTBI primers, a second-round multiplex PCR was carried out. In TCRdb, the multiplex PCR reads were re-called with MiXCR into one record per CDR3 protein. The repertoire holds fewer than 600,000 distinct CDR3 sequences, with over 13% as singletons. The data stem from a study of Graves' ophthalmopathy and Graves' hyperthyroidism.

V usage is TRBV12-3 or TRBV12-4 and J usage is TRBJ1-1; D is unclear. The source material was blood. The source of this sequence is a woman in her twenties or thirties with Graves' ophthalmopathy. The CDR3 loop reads CASRVGKRTEAFF. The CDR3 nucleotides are TGTGCCAGCAGGGTCGGGAAGAGGACTGAAGCTTTCTTT.